This record looks at one T cell receptor (beta chain) sequence and its context. Based on CD45RO/CCR7/CD25/CD127/CD95/CD27, CD4+ regulatory, stem cell-like memory, naive and central memory cells were sorted. Once sorted, every population was more than 95% pure. The data originate from a study of beta chain features in type 1 diabetes. What was sequenced were expressed TCRB transcripts, since all of the isolated RNA had been reverse transcribed. The read count averaged around 3.5 million across naive, central memory and regulatory T cell samples. Profiled with immunoSEQ multiplex PCR; TCRdb holds only in-frame clones, not every one. Of approximately 140,000 clones in the sample, 9.7% were seen once. The CDR3 has 15 residues. The trim removed 5 bases at V and 9 bases at J, leaving 8 bases unmatched. The germline V gene encodes CDR1 SGHAT and CDR2 FQNNGV.

The sample comprised central memory CD4+ T cells from blood. The chain employs TRBV11-2 and TRBJ2-1; 12 positions match TRBD1. The sequence was collected from a woman aged 40 to 49 in good health. The CDR3 coding sequence is TGTGCCAGCAGCCTAGGTGAGGGACAGGGGGCTGAGCAGTTCTTC. This sequence encodes CASSLGEGQGAEQFF.